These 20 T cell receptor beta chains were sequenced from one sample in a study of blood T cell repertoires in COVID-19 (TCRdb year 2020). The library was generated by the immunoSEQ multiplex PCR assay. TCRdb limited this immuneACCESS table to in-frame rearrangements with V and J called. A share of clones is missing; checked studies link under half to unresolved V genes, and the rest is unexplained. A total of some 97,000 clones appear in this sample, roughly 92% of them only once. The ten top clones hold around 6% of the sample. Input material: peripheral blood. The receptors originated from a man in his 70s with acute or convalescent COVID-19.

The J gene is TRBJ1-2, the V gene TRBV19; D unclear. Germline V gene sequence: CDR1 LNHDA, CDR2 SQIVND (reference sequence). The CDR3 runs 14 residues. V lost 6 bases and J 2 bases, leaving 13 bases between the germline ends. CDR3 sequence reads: CASSPGRGNYGYTF. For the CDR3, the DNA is TGTGCCAGTAGCCCCGGGCGGGGAAACTATGGCTACACCTTC.

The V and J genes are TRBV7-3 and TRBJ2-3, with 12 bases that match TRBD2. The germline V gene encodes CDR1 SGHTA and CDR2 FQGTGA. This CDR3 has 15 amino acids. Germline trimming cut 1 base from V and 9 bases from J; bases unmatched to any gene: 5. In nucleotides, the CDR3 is TGTGCCAGCAGCTTAAGCCCGGGACTAGCGGGCACGCAGTATTTT. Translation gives CASSLSPGLAGTQYF.

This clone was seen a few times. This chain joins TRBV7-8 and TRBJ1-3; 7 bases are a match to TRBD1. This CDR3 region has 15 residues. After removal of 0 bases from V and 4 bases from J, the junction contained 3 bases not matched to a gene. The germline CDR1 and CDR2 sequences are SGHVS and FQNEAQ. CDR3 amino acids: CASSLATTGGNTIYF. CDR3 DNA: TGTGCCAGCAGCTTAGCCACGACAGGGGGAAACACCATATATTTT.

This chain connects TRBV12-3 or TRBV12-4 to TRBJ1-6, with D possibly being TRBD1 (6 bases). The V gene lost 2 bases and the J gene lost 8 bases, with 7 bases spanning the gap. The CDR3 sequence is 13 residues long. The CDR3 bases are TGTGCCAGCAGTTTAAACAGGGATTCACCCCTCCACTTT. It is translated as CASSLNRDSPLHF.

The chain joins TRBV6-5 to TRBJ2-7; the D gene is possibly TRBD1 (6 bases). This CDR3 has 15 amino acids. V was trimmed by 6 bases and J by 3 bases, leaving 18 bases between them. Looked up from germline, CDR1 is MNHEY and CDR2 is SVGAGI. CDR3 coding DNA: TGTGCCAGCAGCCTCTCTCCAGGGGTGGGCTACGAGCAGTACTTC. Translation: CASSLSPGVGYEQYF.

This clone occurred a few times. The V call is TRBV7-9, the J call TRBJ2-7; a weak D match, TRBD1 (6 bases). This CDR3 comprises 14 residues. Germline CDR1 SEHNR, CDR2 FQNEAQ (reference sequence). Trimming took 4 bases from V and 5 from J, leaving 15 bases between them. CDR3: CASSSFMGANEQYF. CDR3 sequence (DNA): TGTGCCAGCAGCTCCTTCATGGGGGCCAACGAGCAGTACTTC.

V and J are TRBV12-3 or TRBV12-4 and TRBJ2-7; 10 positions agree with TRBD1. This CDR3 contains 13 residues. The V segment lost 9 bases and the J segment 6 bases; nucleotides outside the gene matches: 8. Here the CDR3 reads CARDRDRGSEQYF. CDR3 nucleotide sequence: TGTGCCAGAGACCGGGACAGGGGTAGCGAGCAGTACTTC.

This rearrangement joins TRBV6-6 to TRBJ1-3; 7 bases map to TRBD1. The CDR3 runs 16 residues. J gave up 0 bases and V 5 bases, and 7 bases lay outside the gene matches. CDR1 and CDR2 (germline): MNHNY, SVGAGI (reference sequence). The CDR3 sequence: CASSKPTGPSGNTIYF. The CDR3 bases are TGTGCCAGCAGTAAACCGACAGGGCCCTCTGGAAACACCATATATTTT.

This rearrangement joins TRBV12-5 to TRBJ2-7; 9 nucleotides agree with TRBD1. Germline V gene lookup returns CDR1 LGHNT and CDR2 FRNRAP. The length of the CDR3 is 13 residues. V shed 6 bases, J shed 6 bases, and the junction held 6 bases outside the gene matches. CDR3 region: CASGPGQGAEQYF. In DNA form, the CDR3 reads TGTGCTAGTGGCCCGGGACAGGGAGCCGAGCAGTACTTC.

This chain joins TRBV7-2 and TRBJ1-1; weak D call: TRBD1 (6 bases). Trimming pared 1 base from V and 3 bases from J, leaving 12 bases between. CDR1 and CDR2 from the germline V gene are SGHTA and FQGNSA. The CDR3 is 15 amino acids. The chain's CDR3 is CASSLGSGAYTEAFF. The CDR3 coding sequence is TGTGCCAGCAGCTTAGGATCAGGGGCGTACACTGAAGCTTTCTTT.

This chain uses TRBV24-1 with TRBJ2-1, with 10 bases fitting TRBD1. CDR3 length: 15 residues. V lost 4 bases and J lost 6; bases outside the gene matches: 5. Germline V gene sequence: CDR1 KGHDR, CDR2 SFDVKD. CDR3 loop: CATSEPGQGINEQFF. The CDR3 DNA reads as TGTGCCACCAGTGAGCCGGGACAGGGGATCAATGAGCAGTTCTTC.

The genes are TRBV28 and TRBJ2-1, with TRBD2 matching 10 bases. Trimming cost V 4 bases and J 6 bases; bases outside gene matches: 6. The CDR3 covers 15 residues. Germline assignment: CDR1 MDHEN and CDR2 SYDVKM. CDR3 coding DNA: TGTGCCAGCAGTTCTCCGGGACTAGCGTCCAATGAGCAGTTCTTC. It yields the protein CASSSPGLASNEQFF.

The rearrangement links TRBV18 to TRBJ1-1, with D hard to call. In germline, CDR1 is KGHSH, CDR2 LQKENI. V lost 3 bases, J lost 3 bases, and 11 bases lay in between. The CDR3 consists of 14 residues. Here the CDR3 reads CASSPGLRYTEAFF. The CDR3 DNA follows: TGTGCCAGCTCACCCGGACTGAGGTACACTGAAGCTTTCTTT.

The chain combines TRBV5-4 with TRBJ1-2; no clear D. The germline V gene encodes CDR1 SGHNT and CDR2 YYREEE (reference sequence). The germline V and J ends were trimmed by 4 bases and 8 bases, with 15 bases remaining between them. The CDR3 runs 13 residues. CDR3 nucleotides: TGTGCCAGCAGCCAGGAGGATATAGTCGGCTACACCTTC. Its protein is CASSQEDIVGYTF. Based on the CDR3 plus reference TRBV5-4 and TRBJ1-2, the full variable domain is ETGVTQSPTHLIKTRGQQVTLRCSSQSGHNTVSWYQQALGQGPQFIFQYYREEENGRGNFPPRFSGLQFPNYSSELNVNALELDDSALYLCASSQEDIVGYTFGSGTRLTVV.

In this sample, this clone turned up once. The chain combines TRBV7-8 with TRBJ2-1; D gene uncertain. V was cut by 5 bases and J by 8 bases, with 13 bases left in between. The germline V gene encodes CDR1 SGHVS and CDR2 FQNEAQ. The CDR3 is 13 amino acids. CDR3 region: CASSPIVGDEQFF. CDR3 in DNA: TGTGCCAGCAGCCCGATAGTTGGAGATGAGCAGTTCTTC.

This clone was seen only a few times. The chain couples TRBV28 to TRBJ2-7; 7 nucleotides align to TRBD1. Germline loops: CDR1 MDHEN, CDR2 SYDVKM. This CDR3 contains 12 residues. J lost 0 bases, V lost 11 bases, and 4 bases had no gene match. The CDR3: CASGQNSYEQYF. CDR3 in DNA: TGTGCCTCGGGACAGAACTCCTACGAGCAGTACTTC.

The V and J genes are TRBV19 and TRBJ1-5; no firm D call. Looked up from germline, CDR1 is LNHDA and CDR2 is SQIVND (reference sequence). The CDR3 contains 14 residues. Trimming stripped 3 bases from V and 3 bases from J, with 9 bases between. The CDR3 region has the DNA TGTGCCAGTAGTATGGGAGTTTCCAATCAGCCCCAGCATTTT. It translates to CASSMGVSNQPQHF.

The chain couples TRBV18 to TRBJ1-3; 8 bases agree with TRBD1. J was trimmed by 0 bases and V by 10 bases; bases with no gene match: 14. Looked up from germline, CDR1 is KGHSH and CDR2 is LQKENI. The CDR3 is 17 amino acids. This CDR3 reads CATHRGDRRLSGNTIYF. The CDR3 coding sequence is TGTGCCACCCACCGGGGGGACAGGCGCCTCTCTGGAAACACCATATATTTT.

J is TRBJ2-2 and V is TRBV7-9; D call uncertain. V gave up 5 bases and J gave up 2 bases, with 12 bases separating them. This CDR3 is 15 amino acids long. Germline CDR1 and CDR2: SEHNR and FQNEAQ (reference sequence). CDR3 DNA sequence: TGTGCCAGCAGCCCCATAGCCTTAAACACCGGGGAGCTGTTTTTT. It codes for CASSPIALNTGELFF.

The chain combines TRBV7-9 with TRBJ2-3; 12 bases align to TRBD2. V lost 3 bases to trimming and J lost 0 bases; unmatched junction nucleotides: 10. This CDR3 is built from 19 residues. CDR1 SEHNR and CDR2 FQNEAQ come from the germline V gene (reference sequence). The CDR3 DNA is TGTGCCAGCAGCTTCCCCCGGACTAGCGGGACCCCTAGCACAGATACGCAGTATTTT. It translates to CASSFPRTSGTPSTDTQYF.